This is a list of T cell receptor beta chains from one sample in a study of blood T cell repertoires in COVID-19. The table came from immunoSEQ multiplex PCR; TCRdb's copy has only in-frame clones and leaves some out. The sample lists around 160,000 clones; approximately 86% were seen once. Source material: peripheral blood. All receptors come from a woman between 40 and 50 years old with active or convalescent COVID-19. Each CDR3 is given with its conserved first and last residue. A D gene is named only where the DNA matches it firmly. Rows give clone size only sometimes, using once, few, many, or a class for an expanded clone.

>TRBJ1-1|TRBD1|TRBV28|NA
TGTGCCAGCAGTTTATGGGGGACAGGGGCTACCACTGAAGCTTTCTTT
CASSLWGTGATTEAFF
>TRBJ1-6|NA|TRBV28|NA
TGTGCCAGCAGTACAGTCTATTCACCCCTCCACTTT
CASSTVYSPLHF
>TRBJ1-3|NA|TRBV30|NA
TGTGCCTGGAGTGCTGCCTTTCGCCAGGGAATCCAGGGAAACACCATATATTTT
CAWSAAFRQGIQGNTIYF
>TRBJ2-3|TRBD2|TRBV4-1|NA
TGCGCCAGCAGCCTTGTCCTGACAGCGGGGGGTCGGGATACGCAGTATTTT
CASSLVLTAGGRDTQYF
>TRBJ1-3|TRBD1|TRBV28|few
TGTGCCAGCAGTACCACGACAGGGCCCGGAAACACCATATATTTT
CASSTTTGPGNTIYF
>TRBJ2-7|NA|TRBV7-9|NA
TGTGCCAGCAGCTTATACGGGGGTGACGAGCAGTACTTC
CASSLYGGDEQYF
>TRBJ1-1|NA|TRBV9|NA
TGTGCCAGCAGCGTAGAGGTGGGGGGCACTGAAGCTTTCTTT
CASSVEVGGTEAFF
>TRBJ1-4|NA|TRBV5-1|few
TGCGCCAGCAGCTTGGCCAGGGGTAATGAAAAACTGTTTTTT
CASSLARGNEKLFF
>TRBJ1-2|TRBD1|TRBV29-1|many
TGCAGCGTTGAAAGGGACAGGGGGAGAGGCTACACCTTC
CSVERDRGRGYTF
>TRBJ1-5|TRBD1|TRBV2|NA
TGTGCCAGCAGTTCCACAGGGGGGAATCAGCCCCAGCATTTT
CASSSTGGNQPQHF
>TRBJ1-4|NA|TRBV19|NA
TGTGCCAGTAGTATGAAGGGGGACAAACTGTTTTTT
CASSMKGDKLFF
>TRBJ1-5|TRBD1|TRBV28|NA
TGTGCCAGCAGTTCCTCCGCAGGGGGCCATGGCAATCAGCCCCAGCATTTT
CASSSSAGGHGNQPQHF
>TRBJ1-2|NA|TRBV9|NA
TGTGCCAGCAGCGTAGGCACGGCCGCCGGGGGAGGCTACACCTTC
CASSVGTAAGGGYTF
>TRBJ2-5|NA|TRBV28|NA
TGTGCCAGCAGTTTAATTTGGTATGAGAACGGGCAAGAGACCCAGTACTTC
CASSLIWYENGQETQYF
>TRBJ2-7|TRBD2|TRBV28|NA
TGTGCCAGCATCATATCGCGGGGGGGAGGCGAGCAGTACTTC
CASIISRGGGEQYF
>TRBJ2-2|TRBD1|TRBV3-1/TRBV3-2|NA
TGTGCCAGCAGGGACAGGGGGAACACCGGGGAGCTGTTTTTT
CASRDRGNTGELFF
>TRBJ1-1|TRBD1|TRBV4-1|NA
TGCGCCAGCAGCCCCCGGACAGGAATCCCTAACACTGAAGCTTTCTTT
CASSPRTGIPNTEAFF
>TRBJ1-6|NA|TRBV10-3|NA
TGTGCCACATGGGTCGGGCCCCTCGGGGAAAATTCACCCCTCCACTTT
CATWVGPLGENSPLHF
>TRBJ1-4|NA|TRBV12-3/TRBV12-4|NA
TGTGCCAGCAGTCCGAAGACAGGCGAAAAACTGTTTTTT
CASSPKTGEKLFF
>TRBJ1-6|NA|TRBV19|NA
TGTGCCAGTAGTCTCGAACAGGGTTTCAATTCACCCCTCCACTTT
CASSLEQGFNSPLHF
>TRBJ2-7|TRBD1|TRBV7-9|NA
TGTGCCAGCAGCCCCCACGACAGGGGGCTTGAAGACTACGAGCAGTACTTC
CASSPHDRGLEDYEQYF
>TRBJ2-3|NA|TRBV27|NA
TGTGCCAGCAGTTTTACTCCGGAGGCTAGTAAAGATACGCAGTATTTT
CASSFTPEASKDTQYF
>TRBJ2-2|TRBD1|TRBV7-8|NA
TGTGCCAGCAGCACGTCGACAGGGGTAGTTGTAACCGGGGAGCTGTTTTTT
CASSTSTGVVVTGELFF
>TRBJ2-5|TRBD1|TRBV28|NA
TGTGCCAGCAGTGGGGGACAGGGGGCCCCCCTCCAAGAGACCCAGTACTTC
CASSGGQGAPLQETQYF
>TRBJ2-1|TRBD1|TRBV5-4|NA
TGTGCCAGCAGCCGCCCGACAGGGGGGTCCTACAATGAGCAGTTCTTC
CASSRPTGGSYNEQFF
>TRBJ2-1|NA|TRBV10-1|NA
TGCGCCAGCAGTCAGGGTAGGGGAGAGCAGTTCTTC
CASSQGRGEQFF
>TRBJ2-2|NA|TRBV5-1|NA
TGCGCCAGCAGCCTGTCCCGCCTCGCGTTCAACACCGGGGAGCTGTTTTTT
CASSLSRLAFNTGELFF
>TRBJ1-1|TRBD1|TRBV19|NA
TGTGCCAGTCGAATCAGGGGGAGGAACACTGAAGCTTTCTTT
CASRIRGRNTEAFF
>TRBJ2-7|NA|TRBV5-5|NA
TGTGCCAGCAGCTTGGATCTGGGGGGCGAGCAGTACTTC
CASSLDLGGEQYF
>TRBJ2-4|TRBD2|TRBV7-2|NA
TGTGCCAGCAGCTTAGGAGCGGGAGGGGGCAAAAACATTCAGTACTTC
CASSLGAGGGKNIQYF
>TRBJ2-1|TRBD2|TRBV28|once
TGTGCCAGCAGCCTTCTACTCGGACTAGCGGAGATACTCTACAATGAGCAGTTCTTC
CASSLLLGLAEILYNEQFF
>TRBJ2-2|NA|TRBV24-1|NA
TGTGCCACCAGTGTCCCCTACGGCGGGGAGCTGTTTTTT
CATSVPYGGELFF
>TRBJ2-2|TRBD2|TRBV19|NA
TGTGCCAGTAACGAAATTCGGGGGGCGAACACCGGGGAGCTGTTTTTT
CASNEIRGANTGELFF
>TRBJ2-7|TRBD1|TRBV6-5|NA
TGTGCCAGCAGGCCCGGGACAGGTGCTTTGGGGGAGCAGTACTTC
CASRPGTGALGEQYF
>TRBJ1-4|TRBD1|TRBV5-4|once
TGTGCCAGCAGCCCCGCGGACAGGGGTAATGAAAAACTGTTTTTT
CASSPADRGNEKLFF
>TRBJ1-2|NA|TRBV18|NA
TGTGCCAGCTCACCGCGAGGTGCTAACTATGGCTACACCTTC
CASSPRGANYGYTF
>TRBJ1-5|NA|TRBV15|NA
TGTGCCACCAGCGAGATGAATCAGCCCCAGCATTTT
CATSEMNQPQHF
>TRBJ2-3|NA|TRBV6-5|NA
TGTGCCAGCACGCGGGTAGCGGGGGACAGGGATACGCAGTATTTT
CASTRVAGDRDTQYF
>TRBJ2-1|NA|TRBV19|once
TGTGCCAGTAGCCACCCGCCCGGGGTCGCCTACAATGAGCAGTTCTTC
CASSHPPGVAYNEQFF
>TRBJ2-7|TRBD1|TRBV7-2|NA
TGTGCCAGCAGCTTAGGGGACAGGGGCTACGAGCAGTACTTC
CASSLGDRGYEQYF
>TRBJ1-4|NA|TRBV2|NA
TGTGCCAGCAGACGGGATGGTAATGAAAAACTGTTTTTT
CASRRDGNEKLFF
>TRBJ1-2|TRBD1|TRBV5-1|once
TGCGCCAGCAGCTTGGAGCCAGGGGGTGTTCGATATGGCTACACCTTC
CASSLEPGGVRYGYTF
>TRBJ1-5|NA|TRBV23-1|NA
TGCGCCAGCAGCCCCCCCAGGGGAAGCAATCAGCCCCAGCATTTT
CASSPPRGSNQPQHF
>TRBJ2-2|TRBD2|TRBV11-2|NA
TGTGCCAGCAGCCCGAGACCTAGCGGGACCACCGGGGAGCTGTTTTTT
CASSPRPSGTTGELFF
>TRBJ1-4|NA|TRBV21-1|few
TGTGCCACGACCTGGGGAGAGCGTGAAAAACTGTTTTTT
CATTWGEREKLFF
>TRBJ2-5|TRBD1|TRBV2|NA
TGTGCCAGCCTAGAGGACAGGGCAGAGACCCAGTACTTC
CASLEDRAETQYF
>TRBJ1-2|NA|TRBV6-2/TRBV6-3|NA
TGTGCCAGCAGTGACACCGGGAGGGGCAACTATGGCTACACCTTC
CASSDTGRGNYGYTF
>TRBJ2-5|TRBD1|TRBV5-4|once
TGTGCCAGCAGCTTGGGACAGGGGGCCGGGGAGACCCAGTACTTC
CASSLGQGAGETQYF
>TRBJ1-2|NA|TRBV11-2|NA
TGTGCCAGCAGCCCGAGTTTCGACAGATCCCATGGCTACACCTTC
CASSPSFDRSHGYTF
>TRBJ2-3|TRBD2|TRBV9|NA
TGTGCCAGCAGCGTAGGCTTATTAGCGGGAGCCACAGATACGCAGTATTTT
CASSVGLLAGATDTQYF
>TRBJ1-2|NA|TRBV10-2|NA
TGCGCCAGCATCCAAGGGGCTAACTATGGCTACACCTTC
CASIQGANYGYTF
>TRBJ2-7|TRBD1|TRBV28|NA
TGTGCCAGCAGTTCCCAGACAGGGCTAAACGAGCAGTACTTC
CASSSQTGLNEQYF
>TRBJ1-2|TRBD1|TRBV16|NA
TGTGCCAGCAGCCAATCTGACAGGGGGAACTATGGCTACACCTTC
CASSQSDRGNYGYTF
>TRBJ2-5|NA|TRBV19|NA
TGTGCCAGTAGCGGGGCCGGGAGAGAGACCCAGTACTTC
CASSGAGRETQYF
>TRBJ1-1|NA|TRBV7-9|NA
TGTGCCAGTGGGGAGGGGAACACTGAAGCTTTCTTT
CASGEGNTEAFF
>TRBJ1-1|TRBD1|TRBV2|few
TGTGCCAGCAGTGGGCAGGGGGCGCGAACTGAAGCTTTCTTT
CASSGQGARTEAFF
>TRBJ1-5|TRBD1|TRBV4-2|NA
TGTGCCAGCAGCCAAGAGGGGGAGAGGGGGCGCGGACAGCCCCAGCATTTT
CASSQEGERGRGQPQHF